This is a list of T cell receptor beta chains from one sample in a study of blood T cell repertoires in COVID-19. The protocol was immunoSEQ multiplex PCR, while the TCRdb copy is restricted to in-frame clones and leaves out a portion. Of tens of thousands of clones in the sample, less than 85% are singletons; the top ten hold 4% to 5.5%. Sequencing was performed on peripheral blood. The receptor source for this set is a woman in her 70s with acute or convalescent COVID-19. Each CDR3 is given with its conserved first and last residue. The order of the fields is J gene, D gene, V gene, CDR3 length, clone size, CDR3 protein, CDR3 DNA. D genes are given only for firm matches. For some rows the clone size is stated as once, few or many, or as a class when expanded; others skip it.

>TRBJ2-7|TRBD1|TRBV18|14|NA
CASSSRQGNNEQYF
TGTGCCAGCTCATCTCGACAGGGGAATAACGAGCAGTACTTC
>TRBJ1-1|NA|TRBV5-5|12|few
CASSLTGTEAFF
TGTGCCAGCAGCCTGACAGGCACTGAAGCTTTCTTT
>TRBJ2-1|TRBD2|TRBV7-3|17|NA
CASSLSVQAGFKNEQFF
TGTGCCAGCAGCTTAAGTGTCCAAGCGGGGTTTAAAAATGAGCAGTTCTTC
>TRBJ2-2|NA|TRBV6-2/TRBV6-3|14|few
CASSYGLAIGELFF
TGTGCCAGCAGTTACGGGCTAGCAATCGGGGAGCTGTTTTTT
>TRBJ2-3|TRBD1|TRBV7-3|15|NA
CASSPGQGFPDTQYF
TGTGCCAGCAGCCCGGGACAGGGGTTCCCAGATACGCAGTATTTT
>TRBJ2-5|NA|TRBV19|12|NA
CASSIRAGTQYF
TGTGCCAGTAGTATTCGGGCGGGGACCCAGTACTTC
>TRBJ1-5|TRBD1|TRBV9|15|NA
CASSGGQGGNQPQHF
TGTGCCAGCAGCGGCGGACAGGGCGGCAATCAGCCCCAGCATTTT
>TRBJ2-3|TRBD2|TRBV5-1|20|NA
CASSWPPTSGGTTSTDTQYF
TGCGCCAGCAGCTGGCCTCCCACTAGCGGGGGGACGACTAGCACAGATACGCAGTATTTT
>TRBJ2-3|TRBD2|TRBV4-3|20|NA
CASSQDAPRYLAGGADTQYF
TGCGCCAGCAGCCAAGATGCCCCCCGATATTTAGCGGGGGGGGCAGATACGCAGTATTTT
>TRBJ2-1|NA|TRBV5-1|17|NA
CASSLELASLTYNEQFF
TGCGCCAGCAGCTTGGAATTAGCTAGCTTAACCTACAATGAGCAGTTCTTC
>TRBJ1-1|TRBD1|TRBV29-1|14|NA
CSAGQGARVTEAFF
TGCAGCGCCGGACAGGGGGCGCGGGTCACTGAAGCTTTCTTT
>TRBJ2-1|NA|TRBV19|16|NA
CASRRRADGSNNEQFF
TGTGCCAGTAGGAGGCGGGCGGACGGATCAAACAATGAGCAGTTCTTC
>TRBJ1-5|NA|TRBV6-2/TRBV6-3|19|NA
CASSYEPRPEGYSNQPQHF
TGTGCCAGCAGTTACGAACCGAGGCCCGAGGGTTATAGCAATCAGCCCCAGCATTTT
>TRBJ2-1|NA|TRBV15|16|NA
CATSRAGVRSYNEQFF
TGTGCCACCAGCAGAGCAGGTGTTCGCTCCTACAATGAGCAGTTCTTC
>TRBJ1-6|NA|TRBV12-3/TRBV12-4|12|few
CASSFWAAPLHF
TGTGCCAGCAGTTTTTGGGCAGCCCCCCTCCACTTT
>TRBJ1-5|NA|TRBV2|15|NA
CASRRGLNSNQPQHF
TGTGCCAGCAGGAGGGGACTCAATAGCAATCAGCCCCAGCATTTT
>TRBJ2-2|TRBD2|TRBV7-2|14|NA
CASSFGGDTGELFF
TGTGCCAGCAGCTTCGGGGGGGACACCGGGGAGCTGTTTTTT
>TRBJ2-5|TRBD2|TRBV6-5|15|once
CASRSGGAQGETQYF
TGTGCCAGCAGGAGCGGGGGGGCCCAGGGAGAGACCCAGTACTTC
>TRBJ1-6|TRBD1|TRBV5-4|16|NA
CASSRQGSSYNSPLHF
TGTGCCAGCAGCCGACAGGGAAGCTCCTATAATTCACCCCTCCACTTT
>TRBJ1-2|TRBD1|TRBV27|14|NA
CASRRTGEAFGYTF
TGTGCCAGCAGACGGACAGGGGAGGCTTTTGGCTACACCTTC
>TRBJ2-1|NA|TRBV11-3|14|NA
CASSPGYSNNEQFF
TGTGCCAGCAGTCCGGGATATTCCAACAATGAGCAGTTCTTC
>TRBJ2-7|TRBD1|TRBV11-2|16|NA
CASSLPPRDSPTEQYF
TGTGCCAGCAGCTTACCCCCCCGGGACAGCCCTACCGAGCAGTACTTC
>TRBJ2-7|NA|TRBV6-6|13|NA
CASSLQESYEQYF
TGTGCCAGCAGTTTACAGGAATCCTACGAGCAGTACTTC
>TRBJ1-2|TRBD1|TRBV29-1|14|NA
CSVGEGQGAQGYTF
TGCAGCGTTGGGGAGGGACAGGGGGCGCAAGGCTACACCTTC
>TRBJ2-7|NA|TRBV25-1|15|NA
CASTEGRSSSYEQYF
TGTGCCAGCACCGAGGGGAGGTCGAGCTCCTACGAGCAGTACTTC
>TRBJ1-4|NA|TRBV11-3|13|NA
CASSGPLNEKLFF
TGTGCCAGCAGCGGTCCCCTAAATGAAAAACTGTTTTTT
>TRBJ1-2|NA|TRBV19|13|NA
CASSARTPYGYTF
TGTGCCAGTAGTGCCAGGACACCATATGGCTACACCTTC
>TRBJ1-5|TRBD1|TRBV7-9|17|NA
CASSFALDRTEHQPQHF
TGTGCCAGCAGCTTTGCCCTGGACAGGACAGAACATCAGCCCCAGCATTTT
>TRBJ2-2|NA|TRBV15|18|NA
CATSRDPGGRGYPGELFF
TGTGCCACCAGCAGAGATCCGGGGGGCAGGGGTTATCCCGGGGAGCTGTTTTTT
>TRBJ2-1|TRBD1|TRBV4-3|15|NA
CASSQVQGVDNEQFF
TGCGCCAGCAGCCAAGTACAGGGGGTCGACAATGAGCAGTTCTTC
>TRBJ1-2|NA|TRBV3-1/TRBV3-2|16|NA
CASSQDGEGLGYGYTF
TGTGCCAGCAGCCAAGATGGGGAGGGATTGGGCTATGGCTACACCTTC
>TRBJ2-5|NA|TRBV21-1|19|NA
CASSSQFDRVHESQETQYF
TGTGCCAGCAGCTCGCAGTTTGACAGGGTCCACGAGAGCCAAGAGACCCAGTACTTC
>TRBJ2-2|NA|TRBV11-2|16|NA
CASSHSDGGVTGELFF
TGTGCCAGCAGCCATAGTGACGGGGGTGTCACCGGGGAGCTGTTTTTT
>TRBJ1-1|TRBD1|TRBV3-1/TRBV3-2|15|NA
CASSRRQGQNTEAFF
TGTGCCAGCAGCCGCCGACAGGGCCAGAACACTGAAGCTTTCTTT
>TRBJ1-2|TRBD1|TRBV24-1|15|NA
CATSEPDRGRDGYTF
TGTGCCACCAGTGAGCCGGACAGGGGGCGGGATGGCTACACCTTC
>TRBJ2-1|TRBD2|TRBV2|15|once
CASRLAKSSYNEQFF
TGTGCCAGCAGACTAGCGAAGAGCTCCTACAATGAGCAGTTCTTC
>TRBJ1-1|NA|TRBV27|13|NA
CASSLGRGTEAFF
TGTGCCAGCAGTTTAGGTCGAGGCACTGAAGCTTTCTTT
>TRBJ2-7|TRBD1|TRBV5-5|16|few
CASSWRGQGISYEQYF
TGTGCCAGCAGCTGGAGGGGACAGGGAATATCCTACGAGCAGTACTTC
>TRBJ1-6|TRBD1|TRBV2|15|NA
CASSGGGVYNSPLHF
TGTGCCAGCAGTGGAGGGGGCGTCTATAATTCACCCCTCCACTTT
>TRBJ2-1|NA|TRBV4-3|13|NA
CASSQLVRTDPFF
TGCGCCAGCAGCCAACTCGTCAGGACAGACCCTTTCTTC
>TRBJ2-2|NA|TRBV7-6|14|few
CASSNEGGPGELFF
TGTGCCAGCAGCAACGAGGGGGGGCCCGGGGAGCTGTTTTTT
>TRBJ2-1|TRBD1|TRBV6-2/TRBV6-3|15|NA
CASSYRIGQGREQFF
TGTGCCAGCAGTTACCGAATAGGACAGGGACGTGAGCAGTTCTTC
>TRBJ1-1|NA|TRBV5-6|15|NA
CASSSSMGADTEAFF
TGTGCCAGCAGCTCCTCCATGGGGGCGGACACTGAAGCTTTCTTT
>TRBJ1-2|NA|TRBV9|15|NA
CASTRLDRAHYGYTF
TGTGCCAGCACCCGATTGGACAGAGCTCACTATGGCTACACCTTC
>TRBJ2-7|NA|TRBV13|15|few
CASRKTQDNSYEQYF
TGTGCCAGCAGGAAAACACAAGATAACTCCTACGAGCAGTACTTC
>TRBJ1-6|TRBD1|TRBV5-1|14|few
CASSPGQGDSPLHF
TGCGCCAGCAGCCCGGGACAGGGGGATTCACCCCTCCACTTT
>TRBJ2-7|TRBD1|TRBV20-1|15|NA
CSASSPWDRPYEQYF
TGCAGTGCTAGTTCCCCCTGGGACAGACCTTACGAGCAGTACTTC
>TRBJ1-3|TRBD1|TRBV6-2/TRBV6-3|14|NA
CASSSTGAGNTIYF
TGTGCCAGCAGTTCGACAGGGGCTGGAAACACCATATATTTT